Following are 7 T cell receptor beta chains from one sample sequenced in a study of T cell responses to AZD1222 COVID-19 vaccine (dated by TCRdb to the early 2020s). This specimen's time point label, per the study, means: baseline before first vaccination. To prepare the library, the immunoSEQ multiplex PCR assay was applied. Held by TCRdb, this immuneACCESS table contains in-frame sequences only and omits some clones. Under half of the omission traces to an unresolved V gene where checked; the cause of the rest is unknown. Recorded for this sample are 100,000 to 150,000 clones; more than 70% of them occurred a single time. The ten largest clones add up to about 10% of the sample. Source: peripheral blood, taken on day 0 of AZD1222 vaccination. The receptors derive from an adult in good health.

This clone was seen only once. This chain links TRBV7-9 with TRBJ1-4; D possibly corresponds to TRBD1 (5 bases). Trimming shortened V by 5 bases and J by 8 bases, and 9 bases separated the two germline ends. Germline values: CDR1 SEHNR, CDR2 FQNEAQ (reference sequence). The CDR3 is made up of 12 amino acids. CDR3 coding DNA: TGTGCCAGCAGCCGAGAGGGGGAAAAACTGTTTTTT. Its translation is CASSREGEKLFF. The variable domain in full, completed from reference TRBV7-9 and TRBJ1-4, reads DTGVSQNPRHKITKRGQNVTFRCDPISEHNRLYWYRQTLGQGPEFLTYFQNEAQLEKSRLLSDRFSAERPKGSFSTLEIQRTEQGDSAMYLCASSREGEKLFFGSGTQLSVL.

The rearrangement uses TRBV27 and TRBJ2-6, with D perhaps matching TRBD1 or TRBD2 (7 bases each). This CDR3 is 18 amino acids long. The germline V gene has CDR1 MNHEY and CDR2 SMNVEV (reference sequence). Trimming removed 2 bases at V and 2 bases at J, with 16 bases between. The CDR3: CASSLGEGARPGANVLTF. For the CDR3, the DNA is TGTGCCAGCAGTTTAGGGGAGGGGGCGCGTCCTGGGGCCAACGTCCTGACTTTC.

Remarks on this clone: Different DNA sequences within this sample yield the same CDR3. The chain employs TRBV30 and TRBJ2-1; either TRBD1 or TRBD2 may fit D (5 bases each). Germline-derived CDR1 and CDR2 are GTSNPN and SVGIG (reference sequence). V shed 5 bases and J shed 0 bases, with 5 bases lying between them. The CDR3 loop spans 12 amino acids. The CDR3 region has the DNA TGTGCCTGGGGGGGCTCCTACAATGAGCAGTTCTTC. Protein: CAWGGSYNEQFF.

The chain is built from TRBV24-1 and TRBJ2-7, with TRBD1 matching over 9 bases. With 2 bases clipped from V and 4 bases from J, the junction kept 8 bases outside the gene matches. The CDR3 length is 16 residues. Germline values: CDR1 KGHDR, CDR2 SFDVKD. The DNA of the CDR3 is TGTGCCACCAGTGATTCCCCCGGGACAGGGTCATACGAGCAGTACTTC. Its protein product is CATSDSPGTGSYEQYF.

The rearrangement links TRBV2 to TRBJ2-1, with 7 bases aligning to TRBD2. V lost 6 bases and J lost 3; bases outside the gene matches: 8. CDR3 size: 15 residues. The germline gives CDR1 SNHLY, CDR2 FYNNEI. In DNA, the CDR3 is TGTGCCAGCAGACCCTCTAGCGGTGGCTACAATGAGCAGTTCTTC. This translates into CASRPSSGGYNEQFF.

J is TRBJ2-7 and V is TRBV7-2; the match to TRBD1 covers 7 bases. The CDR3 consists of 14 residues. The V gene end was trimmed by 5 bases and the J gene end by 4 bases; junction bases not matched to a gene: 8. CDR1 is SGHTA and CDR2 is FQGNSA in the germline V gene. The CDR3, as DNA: TGTGCCAGCAGCCCCCGGGACAGAAGTTACGAGCAGTACTTC. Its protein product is CASSPRDRSYEQYF.

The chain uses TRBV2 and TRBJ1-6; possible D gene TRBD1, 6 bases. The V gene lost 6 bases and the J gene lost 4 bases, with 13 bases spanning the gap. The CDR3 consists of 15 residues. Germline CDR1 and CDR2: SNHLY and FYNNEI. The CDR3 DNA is TGTGCCAGCAGGGGGGCCTGGGGTTATAATTCACCCCTCCACTTT. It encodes CASRGAWGYNSPLHF.